This passage covers 27 T cell receptor beta chains from one sample sequenced in a study of blood T cell repertoires in COVID-19. The data were produced by immunoSEQ multiplex PCR, yet TCRdb's version contains in-frame clones alone and is incomplete. The sample lists 120,000 to 150,000 clones, about four fifths occurring once. Sequences were obtained from PBMCs or T cells enriched from blood (not recorded which). The receptors derive from a woman between 50 and 59 years old with acute COVID-19.

The chain uses TRBV9 and TRBJ2-7; 8 positions match TRBD2. This CDR3 region has 15 residues. J lost 0 bases, V lost 0 bases, and 2 bases had no gene match. The V gene's germline CDR1 is SGDLS and CDR2 YYNGEE. The CDR3 nucleotides read TGTGCCAGCAGCGTAGGCGGGAGGAACTCCTACGAGCAGTACTTC. Amino acid sequence: CASSVGGRNSYEQYF.

This chain links TRBV3-1 (or the pseudogene TRBV3-2) with TRBJ2-7; no clear D gene. In germline, CDR1 is LGHDT, CDR2 YNNKEL (reference sequence). Deletions cut 3 bases from V and 9 bases from J, with 6 bases between. CDR3 length: 10 amino acids. The DNA for the CDR3 is TGTGCCAGCAGCCACTCCGGGCAGTACTTC. Translating it yields CASSHSGQYF.

The chain employs TRBV3-1 (or the pseudogene TRBV3-2) and TRBJ2-2; D may be TRBD2 (6 bases). The CDR3 extends over 14 amino acids. V was shortened by 3 bases and J by 6 bases, with 11 bases between the two germline ends. The V gene's germline CDR1 is LGHDT and CDR2 YNNKEL (reference sequence). This chain's CDR3 is CASSHPGVAGELFF. The CDR3 region has the DNA TGTGCCAGCAGCCACCCGGGAGTCGCCGGGGAGCTGTTTTTT.

This chain joins TRBV2 and TRBJ2-7, with D unresolved. Trimming stripped 5 bases from V and 3 bases from J, with 11 bases between. The CDR3 is 13 residues long. Germline V gene data show CDR1 as SNHLY and CDR2 as FYNNEI. The CDR3 coding sequence is TGTGCCAGCAGTTTACGAGAGTTCTACGAGCAGTACTTC. Amino acids: CASSLREFYEQYF.

This chain joins TRBV30 and TRBJ1-2; tentative D call: TRBD1 (5 bases). Looked up from germline, CDR1 is GTSNPN and CDR2 is SVGIG (reference sequence). The CDR3 runs 15 residues. Trimming took off 0 bases at V and 0 bases at J, with 11 bases between the two ends. Here the CDR3 reads CAWSVAREANYGYTF. CDR3 in DNA: TGTGCCTGGAGTGTAGCCAGGGAGGCTAACTATGGCTACACCTTC.

The J gene is TRBJ2-1, the V gene TRBV7-9; TRBD2 is a possible D gene (7 bases). V was shortened by 5 bases and J by 5 bases, with 16 bases between the two germline ends. This CDR3 is 15 amino acids long. Germline CDR1 and CDR2: SEHNR and FQNEAQ (reference sequence). DNA of the CDR3: TGTGCCAGCAGCCCAGAACGGGGGGCTCACAATGAGCAGTTCTTC. Translating gives CASSPERGAHNEQFF.

This chain links TRBV19 with TRBJ2-3, with a tentative D call TRBD1 (6 bases). The CDR3 loop spans 15 amino acids. V lost 6 bases to trimming and J lost 2 bases, with 15 bases between them. CDR1 and CDR2 from the germline V gene are LNHDA and SQIVND (reference sequence). The CDR3 coding sequence is TGTGCCAGTAGGCCGACAGGTTTCCTCACAGATACGCAGTATTTT. Residues: CASRPTGFLTDTQYF. Complete variable domain (other parts from reference TRBV19 and TRBJ2-3): DGGITQSPKYLFRKEGQNVTLSCEQNLNHDAMYWYRQDPGQGLRLIYYSQIVNDFQKGDIAEGYSVSREKKESFPLTVTSAQKNPTAFYLCASRPTGFLTDTQYFGPGTRLTVL.

The J gene is TRBJ2-1, the V gene TRBV7-2; no firm D call. The CDR3 is 18 amino acids. Trimming took off 5 bases at V and 1 base at J, with 21 bases between the two ends. Germline CDR1 reads SGHTA; CDR2 reads FQGNSA. This chain's CDR3 is CASSPRGFSGRSYNEQFF. In DNA form, the CDR3 reads TGTGCCAGCAGCCCCCGCGGATTCTCGGGTCGATCCTACAATGAGCAGTTCTTC.

The chain recombines TRBV19 with TRBJ1-1; tentative D call: TRBD1 (5 bases). From germline, CDR1 is LNHDA and CDR2 SQIVND (reference sequence). The CDR3 extends over 15 amino acids. V lost 4 bases, J lost 4 bases, and 16 bases lay in between. CDR3 amino acids: CASSTPQGSGTEAFF. The CDR3 nucleotides read TGTGCCAGTAGTACGCCTCAGGGTTCCGGCACTGAAGCTTTCTTT.

This sequence joins TRBV7-8 and TRBJ2-2; 9 bases are a match to TRBD2. V lost 2 bases to trimming and J lost 1 base; unmatched junction nucleotides: 5. The CDR3 runs 17 residues. Germline values: CDR1 SGHVS, CDR2 FQNEAQ. CDR3 coding DNA: TGTGCCAGCAGCTTAATTGGCGGGAGGGTGAACACCGGGGAGCTGTTTTTT. It specifies CASSLIGGRVNTGELFF.

The gene calls are TRBV4-1 and TRBJ2-3, with a weak D call TRBD2 (6 bases). The germline V gene has CDR1 MGHRA and CDR2 YSYEKL. CDR3 length: 16 residues. V was pared by 7 bases and J by 6 bases, with 23 bases between. CDR3 protein: CASTHNGGDASDTQYF. The CDR3 DNA is TGCGCCAGCACCCATAACGGCGGGGACGCTAGCGATACGCAGTATTTT.

The chain links TRBV6-5 to TRBJ2-7, with 8 bases fitting TRBD2. The CDR3 runs 15 residues. The V segment lost 6 bases and the J segment 0 bases; nucleotides outside the gene matches: 7. Germline-derived CDR1 and CDR2 are MNHEY and SVGAGI. The CDR3 reads CASSLLSGISYEQYF. CDR3 sequence (DNA): TGTGCCAGCAGCTTACTTAGCGGGATCTCCTACGAGCAGTACTTC.

This clone was seen a few times. The rearrangement joins TRBV5-1 to TRBJ2-5; D gene uncertain. The CDR3 totals 13 residues. V lost 0 bases to trimming and J lost 5 bases, with 8 bases between them. Germline V gives CDR1 SGHRS, CDR2 YFSETQ. DNA of the CDR3: TGCGCCAGCAGCTTGGAGCCCGAGGAGACCCAGTACTTC. This translates into CASSLEPEETQYF.

V and J are TRBV5-1 and TRBJ2-5; the match to TRBD2 covers 8 bases. With 0 bases clipped from V and 3 bases from J, the junction kept 1 base outside the gene matches. The V gene's germline CDR1 is SGHRS and CDR2 YFSETQ. CDR3 length: 14 residues. For the CDR3, the DNA is TGCGCCAGCAGCTTGGCAGCGGGGGAAGAGACCCAGTACTTC. As protein: CASSLAAGEETQYF.

V and J are TRBV6-1 and TRBJ1-1; 8 positions match TRBD1. The V segment lost 2 bases and the J segment 4 bases; nucleotides outside the gene matches: 6. This CDR3 region has 15 residues. The germline V gene encodes CDR1 MNHNS and CDR2 SASEGT. The CDR3 region is CASSEQGAQTTEAFF. The CDR3 coding sequence is TGTGCCAGCAGTGAACAGGGGGCGCAGACCACTGAAGCTTTCTTT.

Here the CDR3 DNA reads TGTGCCAGCAGTAATCAGGGGGAGGAAGACTATGGCTACACCTTC. Translated, it gives CASSNQGEEDYGYTF. The gene calls are TRBV5-4 and TRBJ1-2; TRBD1 matches at 7 bases. The junction had 10 bases not matched to a gene; V was cut back by 5 bases and J by 3 bases. CDR1 and CDR2 (germline): SGHNT, YYREEE (reference sequence). The CDR3 sequence is 15 residues long.

The chain couples TRBV6-4 to TRBJ2-2, with 10 bases fitting TRBD2. Trimming cost V 0 bases and J 3 bases; bases outside gene matches: 4. CDR3 length equals 17 residues. Germline V CDR1 and CDR2: MRHNA, SNTAGT. The CDR3 here is CASSDSASGRDTGELFF. In nucleotides, the CDR3 is TGTGCCAGCAGTGACTCGGCTAGCGGGAGAGACACCGGGGAGCTGTTTTTT.

V is TRBV7-2 and J is TRBJ1-2; perhaps TRBD1 as D (5 bases). Germline CDR1 SGHTA, CDR2 FQGNSA. V lost 7 bases and J 4 bases, leaving 16 bases between the germline ends. The CDR3 has 14 residues. Here the CDR3 reads CASTLSGGSYGYTF. The CDR3 DNA follows: TGTGCCAGCACCCTATCTGGGGGGTCCTATGGCTACACCTTC. Full variable domain (remainder filled in from reference TRBV7-2 and TRBJ1-2): GAGVSQSPSNKVTEKGKDVELRCDPISGHTALYWYRQSLGQGLEFLIYFQGNSAPDKSGLPSDRFSAERTGGSVSTLTIQRTQQEDSAVYLCASTLSGGSYGYTFGSGTRLTVV.

The CDR3 is CASPLSGTGLSEQYF. The CDR3, as DNA: TGTGCCAGCCCCCTCAGCGGGACAGGGCTTTCCGAGCAGTACTTC. This chain links TRBV6-5 with TRBJ2-7; 9 bases line up with TRBD1. The length of the CDR3 is 15 residues. The germline V gene has CDR1 MNHEY and CDR2 SVGAGI. The V segment lost 8 bases and the J segment 6 bases; nucleotides outside the gene matches: 14.

The rearrangement joins TRBV20-1 to TRBJ2-5; tentatively, D is TRBD2 (5 bases). Germline lookup yields CDR1 DFQATT and CDR2 SNEGSKA (reference sequence). Between the trimmed V and J ends, which lost 3 bases and 5 bases, there was a span of 16 bases. The CDR3 extends over 14 amino acids. The CDR3 region has the DNA TGCAGTGCTAGTTATCCGGGCCCGGGGGAGACCCAGTACTTC. It codes for CSASYPGPGETQYF.

The rearrangement joins TRBV16 to TRBJ1-2; D not resolved. Germline V gene data show CDR1 as KGHSY and CDR2 as FQNENV. The CDR3 is 12 residues long. V dropped 5 bases and J dropped 8 bases, with 12 bases sitting between them. CDR3: CASSFPGDGYTF. For the CDR3, the DNA is TGTGCCAGCAGCTTCCCGGGAGACGGCTACACCTTC.

This clone was recorded a few times. This chain joins TRBV2 and TRBJ2-5; 8 bases fit TRBD1. In germline, CDR1 is SNHLY, CDR2 FYNNEI. CDR3 length: 14 amino acids. V lost 7 bases to trimming and J lost 0 bases; unmatched junction nucleotides: 4. The CDR3, as DNA: TGTGCCAGCACTGGGACAGGTAACCAAGAGACCCAGTACTTC. Its protein product is CASTGTGNQETQYF.

This clone showed up just once. The chain uses TRBV10-3 and TRBJ2-3, with TRBD1 as a possible D gene (6 bases). Germline V CDR1 and CDR2: ENHRY, SYGVKD. V lost 6 bases to trimming and J lost 0 bases, with 13 bases between them. The CDR3 contains 15 residues. The chain's CDR3 is CAIRDSDTSTDTQYF. Here the CDR3 DNA reads TGTGCCATCAGGGACAGCGACACTAGCACAGATACGCAGTATTTT.

This rearrangement joins TRBV11-3 to TRBJ1-1; 8 bases agree with TRBD1. This CDR3 comprises 16 residues. Germline V CDR1 and CDR2: SGHNT, YENEEA. Losses at the gene ends were 6 bases for V and 2 bases for J; bases not matched to a gene: 11. The CDR3 loop reads CASRDRDRMGNTEAFF. The CDR3, as DNA: TGTGCCAGCAGGGACAGGGACAGGATGGGAAACACTGAAGCTTTCTTT.

The V call is TRBV6-5, the J call TRBJ1-2, with D possibly matching TRBD1 (5 bases). CDR3 length: 15 residues. V lost 0 bases to trimming and J lost 12 bases, with 20 bases between them. Germline V lookup: CDR1 MNHEY, CDR2 SVGAGI. The DNA for the CDR3 is TGTGCCAGCAGTTACTCGAAGGACGGGGGTCGAGTCGACACCTTC. It codes for CASSYSKDGGRVDTF.

This sequence joins TRBV3-1 (or the pseudogene TRBV3-2) and TRBJ2-5; 8 nucleotides align to TRBD2. CDR3 length equals 16 residues. The junction had 8 bases not matched to a gene; V was cut back by 0 bases and J by 5 bases. Germline assignment: CDR1 LGHDT and CDR2 YNNKEL (reference sequence). CDR3 sequence: CASSQDWASGLETQYF. CDR3 DNA sequence: TGTGCCAGCAGCCAAGACTGGGCTAGCGGGTTGGAGACCCAGTACTTC.

The rearrangement uses TRBV2 and TRBJ1-2; D remains ambiguous. Trimming removed 4 bases at V and 4 bases at J, with 13 bases between. The CDR3 consists of 14 residues. Germline CDR1 SNHLY, CDR2 FYNNEI. The CDR3 loop is CASSGALQAYGYTF. CDR3 coding DNA: TGTGCCAGCAGTGGAGCCCTTCAAGCCTATGGCTACACCTTC.